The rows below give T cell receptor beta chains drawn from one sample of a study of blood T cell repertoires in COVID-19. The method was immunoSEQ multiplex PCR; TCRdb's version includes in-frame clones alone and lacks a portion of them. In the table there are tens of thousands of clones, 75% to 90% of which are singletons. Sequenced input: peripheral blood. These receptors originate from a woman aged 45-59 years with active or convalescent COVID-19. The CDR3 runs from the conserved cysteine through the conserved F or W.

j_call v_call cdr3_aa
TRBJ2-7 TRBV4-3 CASSQVLSYEQYF
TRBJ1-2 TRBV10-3 CAISAAGQDYGYTF
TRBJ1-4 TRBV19 CASRTNRGSEKLFF
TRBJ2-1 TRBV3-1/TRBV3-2 CASSQRDSYNEQFF
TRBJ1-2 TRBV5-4 CASSSWPTDNYGYTF
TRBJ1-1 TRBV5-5 CASSLILFSGSGTEAFF
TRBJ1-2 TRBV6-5 CASSYSGTGVYGYTF
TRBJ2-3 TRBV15 CATSSSGGATDTQYF
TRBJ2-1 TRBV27 CASWEGGTYNEQFF
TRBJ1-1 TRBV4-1 CASSRRDAGLRTEAFF
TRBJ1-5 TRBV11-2 CASSLDRVVGVNQPQHF
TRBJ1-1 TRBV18 CASTQGFGFEAFF
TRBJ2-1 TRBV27 CASSSGTGDMAFGEQFF
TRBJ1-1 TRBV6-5 CASSYSTPGTEAFF
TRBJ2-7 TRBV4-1 CASSHPPGSYEQYF
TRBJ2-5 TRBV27 CASSPRLAGETQYF
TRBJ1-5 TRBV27 CASNQGGSNQPQHF
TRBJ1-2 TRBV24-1 CATSSGLRYGYTF
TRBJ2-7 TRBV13 CASSGATGTGSYEQYF
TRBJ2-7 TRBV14 CASSQDKGTATYEQYF
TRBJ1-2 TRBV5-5 CASSDSNRGRSGYTF
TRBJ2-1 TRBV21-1 CASSKMMLAGEYNEQFF
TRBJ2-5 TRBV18 CASSSTGSLKETQYF
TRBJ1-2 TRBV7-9 CASSFFRAGLNYGYTF
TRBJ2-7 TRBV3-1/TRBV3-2 CASSQVGPAGSYEQYF
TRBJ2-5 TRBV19 CASRNQGAEETQYF
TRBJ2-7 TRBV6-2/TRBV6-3 CASSYSGTSGVQTYEQYF
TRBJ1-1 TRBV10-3 CAISESEGAGNTEAFF
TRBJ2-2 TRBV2 CASSELDSFSGELFF
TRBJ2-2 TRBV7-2 CASSFPSTGSNTGELFF
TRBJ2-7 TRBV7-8 CASSSWTGRPYEQYF
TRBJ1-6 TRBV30 CAWSTVESLSPLHF
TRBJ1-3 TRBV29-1 CSVEENSGNTIYF
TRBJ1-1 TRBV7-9 CASSLGGVITEAFF
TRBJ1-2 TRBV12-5 CASGYQGARGYTF
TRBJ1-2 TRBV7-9 CASSARGLNDGYTF
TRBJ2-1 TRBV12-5 CASGLGVGGYNEQFF
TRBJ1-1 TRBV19 CASSIQANTEAFF
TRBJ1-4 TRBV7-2 CASSPWVQGATVSNEKLFF
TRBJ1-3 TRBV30 CAWAQTGKNTIYF
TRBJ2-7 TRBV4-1 CASSHIMDSSYEQYF
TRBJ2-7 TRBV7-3 CASSLRNSPTEEQYF
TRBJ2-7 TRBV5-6 CASSFDHVGSYEQYF
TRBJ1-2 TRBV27 CASSSTTNYGYTF
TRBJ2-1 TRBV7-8 CASSLDQGQVTRTMFF
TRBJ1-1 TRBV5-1 CASSLERSTEAFF
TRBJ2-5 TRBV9 CASSVTQQETQYF
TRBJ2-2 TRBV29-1 CSVDLAGGTGELFF
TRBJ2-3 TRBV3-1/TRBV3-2 CASSPWSLAGEGTQYF
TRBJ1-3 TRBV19 CASSTGRHLSGNTIYF
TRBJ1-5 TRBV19 CASSNYRASNQPQHF
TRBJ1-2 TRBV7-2 CASSGGTDNYGYTF
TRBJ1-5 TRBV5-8 CASSSRTGTRDQPQHF
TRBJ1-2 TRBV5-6 CASSAVDGNYGYTF
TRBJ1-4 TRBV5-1 CASSVSSTNEKLFF
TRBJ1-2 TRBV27 CASSLGAGVGYTF
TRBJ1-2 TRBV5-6 CASRFQGTGNNYGYTF